This entry concerns a single T cell receptor (beta chain). The target antigen is unknown. The source of the sample is a study of CD8 T cells in ankylosing spondylitis. Study-level points and caveats: The clones that were linked to disease were reported to be significantly enriched in matched synovial fluid samples from ankylosing spondylitis patients.

TCRdb called the 5' RACE reads again in MiXCR, with one record for every CDR3 protein. Counted here are a few hundred thousand distinct CDR3 sequences, under 25% occurring once; the ten biggest clones make up 3.5%. Trimming cost V 5 bases and J 6 bases, with 14 bases left between them. The V gene's germline CDR1 is MDHEN and CDR2 SYDVKM. The CDR3 is 15 residues long. The receptor comes from a female donor with ankylosing spondylitis or in good health (not recorded which). The sequencing sample was made of blood, either unsorted or a sorted T cell fraction (not recorded which). The chain has TRBV28 and TRBJ1-6, with D unresolved. CDR3 in DNA: TGTGCCAGCAGTGCCACCCGGACGGGTAATTCACCCCTCCACTTT. It specifies CASSATRTGNSPLHF. Full variable domain (rest looked up from reference TRBV28 and TRBJ1-6): DVKVTQSSRYLVKRTGEKVFLECVQDMDHENMFWYRQDPGLGLRLIYFSYDVKMKEKGDIPEGYSVSREKKERFSLILESASTNQTSMYLCASSATRTGNSPLHFGNGTRLTVT.